This T cell receptor (beta chain) originates from a study of lymphopenia after photon versus proton radiotherapy. Libraries were prepared by immunoSEQ multiplex PCR; TCRdb keeps only in-frame clonotypes and omits some of them. The sample lists about 20,000 clones; about 90% were seen once. Germline V gene data show CDR1 as SGHAT and CDR2 as FQNNGV. There are 13 residues in the CDR3. Between the trimmed V and J ends, which lost 1 base and 4 bases, there was a span of 8 bases. For this clone: Antigen specificity is unknown.

Findings and limits, study-wide: Relative stability marked proton patients; photon patients lost diversity and naive cells.

The source is a woman aged 65 to 85 with pancreatic cancer. Some clones in this sample may be carry-over from other donors' samples. This sequence joins TRBV11-2 and TRBJ2-7; weak D call: TRBD1 (6 bases). The sequenced sample was peripheral blood, obtained from a patient treated with proton-based radiotherapy. The CDR3 nucleotides read TGTGCCAGCAGCTTAGGGGGGCCTTACGAGCAGTACTTC. Its protein is CASSLGGPYEQYF. Based on the CDR3 plus reference TRBV11-2 and TRBJ2-7, the full variable domain is EAGVAQSPRYKIIEKRQSVAFWCNPISGHATLYWYQQILGQGPKLLIQFQNNGVVDDSQLPKDRFSAERLKGVDSTLKIQPAKLEDSAVYLCASSLGGPYEQYFGPGTRLTVT.